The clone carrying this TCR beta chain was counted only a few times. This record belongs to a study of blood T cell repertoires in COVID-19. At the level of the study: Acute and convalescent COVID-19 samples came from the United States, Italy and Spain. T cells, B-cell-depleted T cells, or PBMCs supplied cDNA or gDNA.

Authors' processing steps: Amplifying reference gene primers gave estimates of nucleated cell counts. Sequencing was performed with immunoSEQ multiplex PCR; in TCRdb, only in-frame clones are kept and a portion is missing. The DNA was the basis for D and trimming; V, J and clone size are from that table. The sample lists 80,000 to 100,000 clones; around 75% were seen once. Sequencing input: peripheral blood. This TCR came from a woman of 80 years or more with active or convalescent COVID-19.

The CDR3 loop is CASRDRNEAFF. Written as DNA, the CDR3 is TGTGCCAGCAGAGACAGAAATGAAGCTTTCTTT. The chain uses TRBV12-3 or TRBV12-4 and TRBJ1-1; D perhaps matches TRBD1 (5 bases). The CDR3 totals 11 residues. Trimming took 6 bases from V and 7 from J, leaving 9 bases between them.